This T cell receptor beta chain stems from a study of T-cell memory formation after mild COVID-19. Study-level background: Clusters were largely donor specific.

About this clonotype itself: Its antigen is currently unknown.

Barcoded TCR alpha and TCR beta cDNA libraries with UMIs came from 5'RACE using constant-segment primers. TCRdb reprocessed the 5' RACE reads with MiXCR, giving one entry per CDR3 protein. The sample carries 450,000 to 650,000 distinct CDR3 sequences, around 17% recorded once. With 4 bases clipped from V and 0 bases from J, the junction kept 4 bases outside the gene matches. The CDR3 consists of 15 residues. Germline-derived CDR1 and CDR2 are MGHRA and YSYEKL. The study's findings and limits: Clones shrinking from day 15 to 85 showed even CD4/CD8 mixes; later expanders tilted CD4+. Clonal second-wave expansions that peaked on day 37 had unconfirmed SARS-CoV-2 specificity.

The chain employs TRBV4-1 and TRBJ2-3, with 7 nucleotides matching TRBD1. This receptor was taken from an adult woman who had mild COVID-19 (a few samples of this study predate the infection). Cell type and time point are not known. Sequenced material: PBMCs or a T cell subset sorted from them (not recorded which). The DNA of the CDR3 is TGCGCCAGCAGCCTGGGACAGCGGAGCACAGATACGCAGTATTTT. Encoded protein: CASSLGQRSTDTQYF.